The 8 T cell receptor beta chains below all came from one sample that was sequenced in a study of T cells after yellow fever vaccination. TCRdb processed the 5' RACE reads anew with MiXCR; each CDR3 protein has one entry. Altogether a few hundred thousand distinct CDR3 sequences are present, about 6.9% being singletons, with the ten largest covering about 18%. The material sequenced was PBMCs, taken approximately 40 days after the first yellow fever vaccination. Every receptor here comes from a man aged 18 to 35 who received the YFV17D yellow fever vaccine.

The chain employs TRBV5-1 and TRBJ2-1, with a tentative D call TRBD2 (6 bases). The CDR3 totals 16 residues. Deletions cut 4 bases from V and 0 bases from J, with 14 bases between. Germline V gene data show CDR1 as SGHRS and CDR2 as YFSETQ. CDR3 coding DNA: TGCGCCAGCAGCCATCGTGGGGGGACCTCCTACAATGAGCAGTTCTTC. Amino acid sequence: CASSHRGGTSYNEQFF.

Only a few counts were recorded for this clonotype. Written as DNA, the CDR3 is TGTGCCAGCAGCTTAGCCTCTCCAAATCAGCCCCAGCATTTT. Residues: CASSLASPNQPQHF. This rearrangement joins TRBV7-2 to TRBJ1-5; no firm D call. The CDR3 is made up of 14 amino acids. V was cut by 0 bases and J by 4 bases, with 7 bases left in between. Looked up from germline, CDR1 is SGHTA and CDR2 is FQGNSA.

This rearrangement joins TRBV20-1 to TRBJ2-7; 7 bases map to TRBD1. Germline CDR1 reads DFQATT; CDR2 reads SNEGSKA (reference sequence). Trimming cost V 4 bases and J 3 bases; bases outside gene matches: 6. CDR3 length: 13 residues. CDR3 loop: CSANGQVDYEQYV. The CDR3 nucleotides are TGCAGTGCTAACGGACAGGTGGACTACGAGCAGTACGTC.

This clonotype has at least ten counts. This chain links TRBV20-1 with TRBJ2-5; D not resolved. Germline V gene lookup returns CDR1 DFQATT and CDR2 SNEGSKA (reference sequence). V lost 6 bases and J lost 5, with 7 bases in between. This CDR3 region has 10 residues. The CDR3 protein is CSALRETQYF. The DNA of the CDR3 is TGCAGTGCGCTTAGGGAGACCCAGTACTTC.

As concerns this clonotype: A read error may explain this, as a much larger clone is one base away. The V and J genes are TRBV6-2 or TRBV6-3 and TRBJ2-6; weak D call: TRBD1 (5 bases). The CDR3 is 18 amino acids. Looked up from germline, CDR1 is MNHEY and CDR2 is SVGEGT. With 5 bases removed from V and 0 bases from J, the gap between germline ends came to 17 bases. The CDR3 region has the DNA TGTGCCAGCAGTCCTTGGGGCAAGCGCGACTCTGGGGCCAACGTCCTGACTTTC. Translation gives CASSPWGKRDSGANVLTF.

The rearrangement links TRBV5-5 to TRBJ2-4; tentatively, D is TRBD1 or TRBD2 (6 bases each). In germline, CDR1 is SGHKS, CDR2 YYEKEE (reference sequence). The V gene lost 4 bases and the J gene lost 3 bases, with 14 bases spanning the gap. CDR3 length: 15 residues. Written as DNA, the CDR3 is TGTGCCAGCAGCGGGGGCGGGGAGGACAAAAACATTCAGTACTTC. Translated, it gives CASSGGGEDKNIQYF.

This clonotype was seen many times. The chain carries TRBV5-1 and TRBJ2-5; TRBD2 aligns across 8 bases. The CDR3 is 14 amino acids. Per germline, CDR1 SGHRS and CDR2 YFSETQ. V gave up 7 bases and J gave up 1 base; unmatched junction bases: 6. CDR3 coding DNA: TGCGCCAGCCGGACCGGGACTAGCCAAGAGACCCAGTACTTC. It yields the protein CASRTGTSQETQYF.

This clonotype turned up a few times. This sequence joins TRBV10-3 and TRBJ2-3, with TRBD1 as a possible D gene (6 bases). In germline, CDR1 is ENHRY, CDR2 SYGVKD. V was trimmed by 2 bases and J by 1 base, leaving 16 bases between them. The CDR3 length is 17 residues. CDR3: CAISEEVGGIGTDTQYF. For the CDR3, the DNA is TGTGCCATCAGTGAGGAGGTAGGGGGTATTGGCACAGATACGCAGTATTTT.